Here is one TCR beta chain with its context. Its antigen is undetermined. Unique molecular identifiers were carried by the TCR beta cDNA libraries. One entry per CDR3 protein, called by TCRdb with MiXCR from the PCR reads. Among about 820,000 distinct CDR3 sequences, 53% were seen once, and the ten largest hold 4% to 5.5%. This record belongs to a study of post-analysis software for immune sequencing data. Study outcomes and limitations: When patients were compared with controls, four or five TRBV segments were more frequent, TRBV5-6, TRBV5-1 and TRBV20-1 among them.

The germline gives CDR1 LNHNV, CDR2 YYDKDF (reference sequence). Trimming left V 0 bases short and J 7 bases short, with 13 bases between. The CDR3 spans 15 residues. Material for sequencing was blood. The receptor comes from a girl aged 5-17 years with multiple sclerosis. This chain uses TRBV15 with TRBJ2-1, with D unclear. The DNA of the CDR3 is TGTGCCACCAGCAGAGACAGCCTAGTATTAAATGAGCAGTTCTTC. It codes for CATSRDSLVLNEQFF.